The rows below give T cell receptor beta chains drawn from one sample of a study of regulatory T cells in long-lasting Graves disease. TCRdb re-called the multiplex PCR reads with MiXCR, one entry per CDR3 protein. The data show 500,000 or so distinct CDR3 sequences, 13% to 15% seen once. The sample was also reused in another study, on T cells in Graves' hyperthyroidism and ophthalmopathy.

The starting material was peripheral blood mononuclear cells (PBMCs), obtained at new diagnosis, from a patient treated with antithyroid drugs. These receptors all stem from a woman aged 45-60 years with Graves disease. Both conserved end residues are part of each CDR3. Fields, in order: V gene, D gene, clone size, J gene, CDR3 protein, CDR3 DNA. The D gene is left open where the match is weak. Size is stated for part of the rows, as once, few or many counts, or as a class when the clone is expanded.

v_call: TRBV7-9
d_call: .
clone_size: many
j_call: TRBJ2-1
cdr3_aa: CASSGGTYNEQFF
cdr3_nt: TGTGCCAGCAGCGGTGGGACTTACAATGAGCAGTTCTTC

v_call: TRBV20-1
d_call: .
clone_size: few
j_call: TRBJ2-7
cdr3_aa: CSARDLGKTYEQYF
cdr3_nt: TGCAGTGCTAGAGATCTGGGTAAAACCTACGAGCAGTACTTC

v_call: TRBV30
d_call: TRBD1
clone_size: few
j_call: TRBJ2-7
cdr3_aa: CAWSFPGTGAEEQYF
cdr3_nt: TGTGCCTGGAGTTTCCCCGGGACAGGGGCCGAGGAGCAGTACTTC

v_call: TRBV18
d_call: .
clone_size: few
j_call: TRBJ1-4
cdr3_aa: CASSPLTAGYEKLFF
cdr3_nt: TGTGCCAGCTCACCACTGACAGCTGGATATGAAAAACTGTTTTTT

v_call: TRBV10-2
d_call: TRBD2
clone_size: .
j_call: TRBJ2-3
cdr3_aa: CASSLGLAGGSTQYF
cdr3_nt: TGCGCCAGCAGTTTAGGACTAGCGGGAGGGTCTACGCAGTATTTT

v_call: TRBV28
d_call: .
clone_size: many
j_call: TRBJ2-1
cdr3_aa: CASQQLYNEQFF
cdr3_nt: TGTGCCAGCCAGCAGCTTTACAATGAGCAGTTCTTC

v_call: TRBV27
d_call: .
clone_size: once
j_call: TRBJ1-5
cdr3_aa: CASSRTVGSNQPQHF
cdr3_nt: TGTGCCAGCAGCCGGACAGTTGGGAGCAATCAGCCCCAGCATTTT

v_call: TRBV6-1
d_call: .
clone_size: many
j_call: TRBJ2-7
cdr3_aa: CASGRGQLLPYEQYF
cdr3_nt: TGTGCCAGTGGCCGGGGGCAGCTTTTGCCCTACGAGCAGTACTTC

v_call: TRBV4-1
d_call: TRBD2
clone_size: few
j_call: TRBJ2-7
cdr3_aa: CASSRGAGPPGGSYEQYF
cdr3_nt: TGCGCCAGCAGCCGGGGCGCAGGGCCGCCGGGGGGTTCCTACGAGCAGTACTTC

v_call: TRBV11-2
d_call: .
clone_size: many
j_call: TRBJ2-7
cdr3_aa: CASSLDRVSGEQYF
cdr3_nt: TGTGCCAGCAGCTTAGATCGGGTCTCGGGGGAGCAGTACTTC

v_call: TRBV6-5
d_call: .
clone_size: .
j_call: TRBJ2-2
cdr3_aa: CASSYEGSNTGELFF
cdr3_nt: TGTGCCAGCAGTTACGAGGGCTCGAACACCGGGGAGCTGTTTTTT

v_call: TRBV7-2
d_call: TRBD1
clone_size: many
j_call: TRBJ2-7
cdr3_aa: CASSSETGTYEQYF
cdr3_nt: TGTGCCAGCAGCTCGGAGACAGGGACCTACGAGCAGTACTTC

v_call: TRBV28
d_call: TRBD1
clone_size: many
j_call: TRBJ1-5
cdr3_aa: CASSDPGQGFQPQHF
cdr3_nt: TGTGCCAGCAGTGATCCGGGACAGGGGTTTCAGCCCCAGCATTTT

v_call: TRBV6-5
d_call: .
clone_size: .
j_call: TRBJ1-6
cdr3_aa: CASSYSREAYNSPLHF
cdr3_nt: TGTGCCAGCAGTTACTCGAGGGAGGCTTATAATTCACCCCTCCACTTT

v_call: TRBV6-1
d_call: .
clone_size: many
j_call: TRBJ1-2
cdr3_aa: CASGRPDWDLYGYTF
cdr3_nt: TGTGCCAGCGGGCGGCCAGACTGGGATCTCTATGGCTACACCTTC

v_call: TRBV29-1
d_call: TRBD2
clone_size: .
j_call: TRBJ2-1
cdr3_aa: CSAGTSGRDGYNEQFF
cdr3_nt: TGCAGCGCTGGGACTAGCGGGAGGGACGGCTACAATGAGCAGTTCTTC

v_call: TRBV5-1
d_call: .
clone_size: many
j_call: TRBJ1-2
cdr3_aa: CASSPDWGGRYGYTF
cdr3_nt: TGCGCCAGCAGCCCGGATTGGGGGGGGCGTTATGGCTACACCTTC

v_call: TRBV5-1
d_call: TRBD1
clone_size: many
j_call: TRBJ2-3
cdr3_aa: CASADRARLTQYF
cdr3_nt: TGCGCCAGCGCGGACAGGGCGCGCCTTACGCAGTATTTT

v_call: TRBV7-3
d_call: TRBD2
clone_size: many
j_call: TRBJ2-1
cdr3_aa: CASSPGSGRANEQFF
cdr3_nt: TGTGCCAGCAGCCCTGGCAGCGGGAGGGCCAATGAGCAGTTCTTC

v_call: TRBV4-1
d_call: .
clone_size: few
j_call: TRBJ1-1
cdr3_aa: CASSQGRYTEAFF
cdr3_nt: TGCGCCAGCAGCCAAGGACGGTACACTGAAGCTTTCTTT

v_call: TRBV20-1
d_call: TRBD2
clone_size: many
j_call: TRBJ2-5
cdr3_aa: CNLGTSVTLGYQETQYF
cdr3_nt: TGCAACCTCGGGACTAGCGTAACCCTTGGGTACCAAGAGACCCAGTACTTC

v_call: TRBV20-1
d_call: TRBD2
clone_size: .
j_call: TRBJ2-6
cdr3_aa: CSARGGLADSGANVLTF
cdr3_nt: TGCAGTGCTAGAGGTGGACTAGCGGATTCTGGGGCCAACGTCCTGACTTTC

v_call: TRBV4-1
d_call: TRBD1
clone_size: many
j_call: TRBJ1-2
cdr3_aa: CASSQETGDGYTF
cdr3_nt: TGCGCCAGCAGCCAAGAAACAGGGGATGGCTACACCTTC

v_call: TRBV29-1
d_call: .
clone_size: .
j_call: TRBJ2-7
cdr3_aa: CSVDGWSGSATGEQYF
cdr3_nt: TGCAGCGTTGATGGCTGGAGCGGGTCGGCCACTGGGGAGCAGTACTTC

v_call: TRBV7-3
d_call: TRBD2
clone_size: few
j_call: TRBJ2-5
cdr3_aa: CASSLNGGSGETQYF
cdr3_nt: TGTGCCAGCAGCTTAAATGGCGGGAGTGGTGAGACCCAGTACTTC

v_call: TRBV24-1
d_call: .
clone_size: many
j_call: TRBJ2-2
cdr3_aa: CATSDMTGPSGGSGELFF
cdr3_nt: TGTGCCACCAGTGATATGACCGGGCCGAGCGGTGGTTCCGGGGAGCTGTTTTTT

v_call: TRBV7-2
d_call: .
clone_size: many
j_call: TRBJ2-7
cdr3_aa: CASSLTGIGSYEQYF
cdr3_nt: TGTGCCAGCAGCCTTACAGGGATCGGGTCCTACGAGCAGTACTTC

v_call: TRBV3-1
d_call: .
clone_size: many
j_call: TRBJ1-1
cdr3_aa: CASSPGHARGNTEAFF
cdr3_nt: TGTGCCAGCAGCCCTGGACACGCGAGGGGGAACACTGAAGCTTTCTTT

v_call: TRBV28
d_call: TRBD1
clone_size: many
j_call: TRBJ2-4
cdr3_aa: CASSWTGAIENIQYF
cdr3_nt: TGTGCCAGCAGTTGGACAGGGGCTATCGAAAACATTCAGTACTTC

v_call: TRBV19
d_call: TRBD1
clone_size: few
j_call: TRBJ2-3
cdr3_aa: CASSPTGGADTQYF
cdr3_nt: TGTGCCAGTAGCCCGACAGGGGGAGCAGATACGCAGTATTTT

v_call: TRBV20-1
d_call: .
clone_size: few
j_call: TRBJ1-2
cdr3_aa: CSATPPTERMLYGYTF
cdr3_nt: TGCAGTGCAACCCCCCCGACAGAGAGGATGCTCTATGGCTACACCTTC

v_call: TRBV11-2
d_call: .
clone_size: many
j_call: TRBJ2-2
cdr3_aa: CASSLRDGNTGELFF
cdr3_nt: TGTGCCAGCAGCTTAAGGGACGGGAACACCGGGGAGCTGTTTTTT

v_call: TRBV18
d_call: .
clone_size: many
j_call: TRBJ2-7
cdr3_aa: CASSPPEVSYEQYF
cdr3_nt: TGTGCCAGCTCACCACCTGAGGTCTCCTACGAGCAGTACTTC

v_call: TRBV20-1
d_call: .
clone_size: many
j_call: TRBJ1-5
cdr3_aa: CSARHPSSENQPQHF
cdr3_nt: TGCAGTGCTCGACACCCCTCTTCTGAGAATCAGCCCCAGCATTTT

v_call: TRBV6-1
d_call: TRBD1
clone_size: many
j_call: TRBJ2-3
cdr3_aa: CASNSGTGAKDTQYF
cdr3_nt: TGTGCCAGCAATTCCGGGACAGGAGCGAAAGATACGCAGTATTTT

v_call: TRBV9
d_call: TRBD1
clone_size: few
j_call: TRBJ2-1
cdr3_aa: CASSVEPGGFYSEQFF
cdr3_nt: TGTGCCAGCAGCGTAGAGCCAGGGGGCTTCTACAGTGAGCAGTTCTTC

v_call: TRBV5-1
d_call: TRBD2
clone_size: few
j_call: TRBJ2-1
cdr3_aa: CASSRSPTSGGEYNEQFF
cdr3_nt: TGCGCCAGCAGCCGGTCTCCCACTAGCGGGGGGGAGTACAATGAGCAGTTCTTC

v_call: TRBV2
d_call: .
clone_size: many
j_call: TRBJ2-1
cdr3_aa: CASSEARRSKEGFYNEQFF
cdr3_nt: TGTGCCAGCAGTGAAGCGCGACGGAGCAAAGAGGGTTTTTACAATGAGCAGTTCTTC

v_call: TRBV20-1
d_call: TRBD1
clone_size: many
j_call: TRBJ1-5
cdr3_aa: CSARKGANSNQPQHF
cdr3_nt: TGCAGTGCTAGGAAGGGGGCTAATAGCAATCAGCCCCAGCATTTT

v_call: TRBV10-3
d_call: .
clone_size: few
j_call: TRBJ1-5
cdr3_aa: CAISVGVSSNQPQHF
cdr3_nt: TGTGCCATCAGTGTAGGGGTATCGAGCAATCAGCCCCAGCATTTT

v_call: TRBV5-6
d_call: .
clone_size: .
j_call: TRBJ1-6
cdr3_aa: CASSTRQSGSYNSPLHF
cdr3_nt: TGTGCCAGCAGCACCCGACAGTCCGGGTCCTATAATTCACCCCTCCACTTT

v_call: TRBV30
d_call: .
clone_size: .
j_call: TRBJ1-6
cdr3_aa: CAWNKRADNSPLHF
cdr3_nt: TGTGCCTGGAATAAGAGGGCCGATAATTCACCCCTCCACTTT

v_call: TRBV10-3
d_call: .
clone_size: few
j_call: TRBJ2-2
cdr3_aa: CAISVGGANTGELFF
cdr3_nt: TGTGCCATCAGTGTCGGGGGAGCGAACACCGGGGAGCTGTTTTTT

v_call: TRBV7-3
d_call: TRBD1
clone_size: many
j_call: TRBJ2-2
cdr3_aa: CASRRQGDTGELFF
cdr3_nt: TGTGCCAGCAGGAGGCAGGGGGACACCGGGGAGCTGTTTTTT

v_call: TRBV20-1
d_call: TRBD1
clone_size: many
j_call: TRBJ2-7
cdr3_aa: CSARGQGATYEQYF
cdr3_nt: TGCAGTGCTAGAGGACAGGGGGCGACCTACGAGCAGTACTTC

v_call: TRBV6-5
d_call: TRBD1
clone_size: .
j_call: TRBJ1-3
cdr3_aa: CASSYSDRVGGNTIYF
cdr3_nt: TGTGCCAGCAGTTATTCCGACAGGGTCGGTGGAAACACCATATATTTT

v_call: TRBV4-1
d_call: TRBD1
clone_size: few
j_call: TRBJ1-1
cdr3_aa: CASSQPGQGADEAFF
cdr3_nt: TGCGCCAGCAGCCAACCGGGACAGGGGGCCGATGAAGCTTTCTTT

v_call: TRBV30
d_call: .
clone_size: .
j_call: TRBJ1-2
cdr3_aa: CAWVEGFTGYTF
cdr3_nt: TGTGCCTGGGTGGAAGGATTTACTGGCTACACCTTC